These 10 T cell receptor beta chains share one sample of origin, sequenced in a study of T cell repertoires in cytomegalovirus infection. TCRdb recomputed calls from the reads with MiXCR, one row per CDR3 protein. The table lists some 600,000 distinct CDR3 sequences, roughly 24% of them singletons. The sequencing input was CD8+ T cells from PBMCs. These TCRs come from a human donor in good health (CMV status not recorded). Some clones in this sample may be carry-over from other donors' samples.

The genes are TRBV20-1 and TRBJ2-1; 8 positions agree with TRBD2. Per germline, CDR1 DFQATT and CDR2 SNEGSKA (reference sequence). The CDR3 length is 15 residues. The trim removed 0 bases at V and 8 bases at J, leaving 9 bases unmatched. The CDR3 DNA follows: TGCAGTGCTAGAGATCGGGGGGGTCTCGGCTATGAGCAGTTCTTC. This sequence encodes CSARDRGGLGYEQFF.

Note on this clonotype: This may arise from a read error, as a much more abundant clone is one base away. J is TRBJ2-1 and V is TRBV24-1; D is unclear. Germline assignment: CDR1 KGHDR and CDR2 SFDVKD. The CDR3 spans 13 residues. CDR3 sequence reads: CVTSDWEYNEQFF. Written as DNA, the CDR3 is TGTGTCACCAGTGATTGGGAATACAATGAGCAGTTCTTC.

About this clonotype: A clone one base away is much larger, so this may be a read error. The rearrangement joins TRBV28 to TRBJ2-7, with D hard to call. CDR3 length: 15 residues. From germline, CDR1 is MDHEN and CDR2 SYDVKM. CDR3 coding DNA: TGTGCCAGCAGTAGGATGGTGTTAAGCTCCTACGAGCAGTGCGTC. This sequence encodes CASSRMVLSSYEQCV.

The chain employs TRBV2 and TRBJ1-1; D may be TRBD1 (5 bases). V was shortened by 4 bases and J by 1 base, with 10 bases between the two germline ends. Germline V gene data show CDR1 as SNHLY and CDR2 as FYNNEI. The CDR3 loop spans 14 amino acids. The CDR3 loop is CASSAGTKNTEAFF. The CDR3 DNA sequence: TGTGCCAGCAGTGCCGGGACGAAGAACACTGAAGCTTTCTTT.

The chain couples TRBV7-2 to TRBJ2-4, with D possibly being TRBD1 or TRBD2 (5 bases each). The CDR3 is 14 residues long. CDR1 and CDR2 (germline): SGHTA, FQGNSA. V was shortened by 3 bases and J by 4 bases, with 10 bases between the two germline ends. CDR3 nucleotides: TGTGCCAGCAGCTTTCCCAGGGAGAAAAACATTCAGTACTTC. It encodes CASSFPREKNIQYF. The full variable domain, in which reference TRBV7-2 and TRBJ2-4 provide the parts outside the CDR3, is GAGVSQSPSNKVTEKGKDVELRCDPISGHTALYWYRQSLGQGLEFLIYFQGNSAPDKSGLPSDRFSAERTGGSVSTLTIQRTQQEDSAVYLCASSFPREKNIQYFGAGTRLSVL.

The chain couples TRBV5-6 to TRBJ2-2; a possible D gene is TRBD2 (6 bases). Trimming took 5 bases from V and 4 from J, leaving 12 bases between them. The CDR3 covers 14 residues. Germline V CDR1 and CDR2: SGHDT, YYEEEE. The CDR3 region is CASSSGLLTGELFF. The CDR3 DNA reads TGTGCCAGCAGTTCGGGACTCCTCACCGGGGAGCTGTTTTTT.

As regards this clonotype: A much larger clone sits a single nucleotide away, making a read error possible. This chain joins TRBV27 and TRBJ2-5; a weak D match, TRBD1 (5 bases). Germline assignment: CDR1 MNHEY and CDR2 SMNVEV (reference sequence). This CDR3 is 14 amino acids long. In DNA form, the CDR3 reads TGTGTCAGTAGCAGGGCCTCGTGGCAAGAGACCCAGTACTTC. It yields the protein CVSSRASWQETQYF.

In this sample, this clonotype turned up a few times. The V call is TRBV20-1, the J call TRBJ1-1; D is unresolved. Germline V gene data show CDR1 as DFQATT and CDR2 as SNEGSKA (reference sequence). V was trimmed by 2 bases and J by 6 bases, leaving 16 bases between them. CDR3 length: 14 amino acids. For the CDR3, the DNA is TGCAGTGCTAGACAACCGAAACAGCTGGCTGAAGCTTTCTTT. Its translation is CSARQPKQLAEAFF.

Regarding this clonotype: Given a much more abundant clone one base away, this may be a read error. The chain employs TRBV12-3 or TRBV12-4 and TRBJ1-4; the D gene is possibly TRBD1 (5 bases). The ends were cut back, 7 bases at V and 6 bases at J, with 18 bases in the middle. The CDR3 is 15 residues long. The DNA of the CDR3 is TGTGCCAGCACCCCTAGGTGGGGGAGAGATGAAAAACTGTTTTTT. This encodes CASTPRWGRDEKLFF.

The chain carries TRBV2 and TRBJ2-5; 7 nucleotides match TRBD1. Germline CDR1 SNHLY, CDR2 FYNNEI. This CDR3 contains 13 residues. Germline trimming cut 10 bases from V and 4 bases from J; bases unmatched to any gene: 9. Written as DNA, the CDR3 is TGTGCCACCTCTCCTGGACAGGCAGAGACCCAGTACTTC. It specifies CATSPGQAETQYF.